The 8 T cell receptor beta chains reported below all come from one sample, sequenced in a study of blood T cell repertoires in COVID-19. Assay used: immunoSEQ multiplex PCR; TCRdb lists only in-frame clones, some missing. In the table there are under 60,000 clones, about 91% of which are singletons. The sequencing input was peripheral blood. These receptors were taken from a man over 45 with active COVID-19.

This sequence joins TRBV6-2 or TRBV6-3 and TRBJ2-1; D might be TRBD2 (5 bases). V was clipped by 2 bases and J by 5 bases, with 10 bases between them. The CDR3 sequence is 14 residues long. Germline V gene sequence: CDR1 MNHEY, CDR2 SVGEGT. The CDR3 nucleotides read TGTGCCAGCAGTTACGGCGGGTTGCACAATGAGCAGTTCTTC. Residues: CASSYGGLHNEQFF.

The chain uses TRBV5-1 and TRBJ2-2; TRBD2 might be the D (6 bases). Per the germline V gene, CDR1 is SGHRS and CDR2 is YFSETQ. The CDR3 is 13 amino acids. The V end was cut by 4 bases, the J end by 9 bases, with 13 bases between. In nucleotides, the CDR3 is TGCGCCAGCAGCCGGAGGGATGCCCGGGAGCTGTTTTTT. This codes for CASSRRDARELFF.

The genes are TRBV2 and TRBJ2-4; 7 bases fit TRBD1. The V segment lost 7 bases and the J segment 10 bases; nucleotides outside the gene matches: 10. The CDR3 contains 13 residues. The germline V gene encodes CDR1 SNHLY and CDR2 FYNNEI. The CDR3 region is CASIGQAVRIQYF. In DNA, the CDR3 is TGTGCCAGCATTGGACAGGCCGTGAGGATTCAGTACTTC.

The chain carries TRBV29-1 and TRBJ1-3; D is ambiguous. The germline CDR1 and CDR2 sequences are SQVTM and ANQGSEA. This CDR3 has 13 residues. The ends were cut back, 4 bases at V and 0 bases at J, with 7 bases in the middle. The CDR3 coding sequence is TGCAGCGTTGGAGGGAGCTCTGGAAACACCATATATTTT. This gives the protein CSVGGSSGNTIYF.

This chain connects TRBV5-1 to TRBJ2-1; 11 nucleotides agree with TRBD2. V lost 0 bases, J lost 5 bases, and 1 base stayed unmatched. CDR1 is SGHRS, CDR2 YFSETQ, per germline. The CDR3 spans 15 residues. CDR3 bases: TGCGCCAGCAGCTTGGGTAGCGGGAGGGACAATGAGCAGTTCTTC. This gives the protein CASSLGSGRDNEQFF.

The chain recombines TRBV6-5 with TRBJ2-3; the D is unclear. CDR1 MNHEY and CDR2 SVGAGI come from the germline V gene. The CDR3 sequence is 12 residues long. V lost 6 bases, J lost 6 bases, and 10 bases lay in between. CDR3 region: CASRPGRDTQYF. The CDR3 DNA reads as TGTGCCAGCAGGCCCGGTCGGGATACGCAGTATTTT.

In DNA form, the CDR3 reads TGTGCTAGTGCCCGGCGGCGGGAGTCGCCCGGTGGGTACGAGCAGTACTTC. Its protein product is CASARRRESPGGYEQYF. The V call is TRBV12-5, the J call TRBJ2-7; TRBD2 aligns across 7 bases. There are 17 residues in the CDR3. The germline CDR1 and CDR2 sequences are LGHNT and FRNRAP. The ends lost 7 bases at V and 4 bases at J; junction bases unmatched: 19.

The chain links TRBV3-1 (or the pseudogene TRBV3-2) to TRBJ2-3, with D perhaps TRBD1 (7 bases). Trimming removed 4 bases at V and 6 bases at J, with 14 bases between. CDR3 length: 14 residues. CDR1 and CDR2 (germline): LGHDT, YNNKEL (reference sequence). CDR3 coding DNA: TGTGCCAGCAGCCTCGGAGGGGGCGGGGATACGCAGTATTTT. It specifies CASSLGGGGDTQYF.